Listed below are T cell receptor beta chains from one sample, sequenced in a study of untreated major depressive disorder. This table comes from immunoSEQ multiplex PCR, and its TCRdb copy is limited to in-frame clones, with some not included. The sample includes under 15,000 clones, around 90% of them seen just once. The sequencing input was CD4+ T cells from PBMCs. All receptors come from a young man with major depressive disorder. The CDR3 runs from the conserved cysteine through the conserved F or W. The order of the fields is V gene, D gene, J gene, clone size, CDR3 protein. The D gene is left open where the match is weak. Clone size, where shown, is once, few, many, or a class for clones that have expanded.

TRBV29-1	NA	TRBJ2-5	NA	CSVATGVQETQYF
TRBV6-5	NA	TRBJ2-3	NA	CASSYGSDTQYF
TRBV30	TRBD1	TRBJ1-4	NA	CAWGGQGGEKLFF
TRBV1	NA	TRBJ2-1	NA	CTSSLRLAEDREQFF
TRBV9	NA	TRBJ2-2	few	CASSVSGGYVTGELFF
TRBV14	NA	TRBJ2-3	NA	CASSQRRANTQYF
TRBV18	TRBD1	TRBJ1-1	NA	CASSLSTGGGKPEAFF
TRBV2	TRBD2	TRBJ2-1	NA	CASSELLAGGGEQFF
TRBV5-1	NA	TRBJ1-2	once	CASSLAGTNYGYTF
TRBV5-1	NA	TRBJ1-2	NA	CASSLEERRHGYTF
TRBV6-5	NA	TRBJ1-1	NA	CASSLGLDTEAFF
TRBV27	NA	TRBJ1-1	once	CASSLLLENTEAFF
TRBV13	TRBD2	TRBJ2-3	NA	CASSLVSSGSTDTQYF
TRBV5-6	NA	TRBJ1-4	NA	CASRKQGVATNEKLFF
TRBV18	NA	TRBJ1-1	NA	CASSPRRPQGTDTEAFF
TRBV11-3	NA	TRBJ2-2	NA	CASSLARGKAGELFF
TRBV28	NA	TRBJ2-4	NA	CASSLMGVAKNIQYF
TRBV5-1	TRBD1	TRBJ1-5	NA	CASRAGTGNQPQHF
TRBV6-1	NA	TRBJ1-2	NA	CASSEVTRTLYGYTF
TRBV14	TRBD1	TRBJ1-2	NA	CASSRDRAFGYGYTF
TRBV4-1	TRBD2	TRBJ2-1	NA	CASSQLAGGQVLNEQFF
TRBV5-1	NA	TRBJ2-3	NA	CASSLGGGSSTDTQYF
TRBV5-4	NA	TRBJ1-1	NA	CASSLGGTMNTEAFF
TRBV28	NA	TRBJ1-5	NA	CATDEEGMGNQPQHF
TRBV6-1	NA	TRBJ1-3	NA	CASSEARQGNRNTIYF
TRBV6-1	TRBD2	TRBJ2-5	NA	CASSELGGATQETQYF
TRBV2	NA	TRBJ2-5	NA	CASLPGSQETQYF
TRBV9	NA	TRBJ2-5	NA	CASSSSGGETQYF
TRBV30	TRBD2	TRBJ2-5	NA	CAWSNQRGGRETQYF
TRBV7-9	NA	TRBJ1-1	NA	CASSFGSNTEAFF
TRBV4-2	NA	TRBJ1-5	once	CASSQDGKHNQPQHF
TRBV6-5	NA	TRBJ2-7	NA	CASSGTDASSYEQYF
TRBV5-1	TRBD2	TRBJ2-3	once	CASSFYGLAGGFTDTQYF
TRBV6-6	NA	TRBJ2-7	NA	CASSLGLEQYF
TRBV29-1	NA	TRBJ2-7	NA	CSVVNYGEQYF
TRBV7-3	TRBD1	TRBJ2-1	once	CASSQDRESYNEQFF
TRBV19	NA	TRBJ1-5	NA	CASSIGFQPQHF
TRBV5-1	TRBD2	TRBJ2-5	NA	CASSLGGGEETQYF
TRBV5-1	NA	TRBJ1-1	NA	CASSRTRGGRNTEAFF
TRBV7-9	NA	TRBJ1-3	NA	CASSLVRLSSGNTIYF
TRBV19	TRBD2	TRBJ2-3	NA	CASSQRGSSRTDTQYF
TRBV5-8	NA	TRBJ2-3	NA	CASSAPGPLLRTQYF
TRBV7-9	NA	TRBJ2-3	NA	CASSLTFGSRGTDTQYF
TRBV6-5	NA	TRBJ2-3	NA	CASSPRTAVTDTQYF
TRBV4-1	TRBD1	TRBJ1-2	NA	CASSRTTGEHGYTF
TRBV2	TRBD2	TRBJ2-1	NA	CASSQTSGGPSEQFF
TRBV6-1	TRBD1	TRBJ1-6	NA	CASTGTGGTPLHF
TRBV5-5	TRBD1	TRBJ2-7	NA	CASSSQGAYEQYF
TRBV5-1	TRBD1	TRBJ1-3	NA	CASSVGGTGNGNTIYF
TRBV11-1	TRBD1	TRBJ1-2	NA	CASSAWEGASGYTF
TRBV5-1	TRBD2	TRBJ2-3	NA	CASSLSGGSSTDTQYF
TRBV5-6	TRBD2	TRBJ2-7	NA	CASSFQAGPSYEQYF
TRBV7-9	NA	TRBJ2-3	few	CASSLSTDTQYF
TRBV18	NA	TRBJ1-1	once	CASSPSTEAFF
TRBV10-3	TRBD1	TRBJ2-7	NA	CAISDPGQHSYEQYF
TRBV7-3	TRBD2	TRBJ2-1	NA	CASSLRGGSYNEQFF
TRBV6-1	NA	TRBJ2-7	NA	CASWAPRGSAYEQYF